A selection of T cell receptor beta chains follows, all from one sample in a study of cytomegalovirus exposure and HLA in healthy donors. Repertoires were generated with immunoSEQ multiplex PCR, while TCRdb's copy carries only in-frame clones and drops some. The table has around 91,000 clones, about 89% seen once. Source material: PBMCs. The receptors were sampled from a man aged 30 to 39 in good health and CMV-seropositive. Each CDR3 is given without its conserved first and last residue.

TRBJ2-1	TRBV4-1	ASSQSPGTSGRASYNEQF
TRBJ2-6	TRBV11-2	ASSLRLAGANVLT
TRBJ2-7	TRBV28	ASSPYNEQY
TRBJ2-2	TRBV6-6	ASSNRDYGPGELF
TRBJ1-4	TRBV6-1	ASSASRDRKDGEKLF
TRBJ2-1	TRBV6-5	ASRPAVAGGEQF
TRBJ2-7	TRBV4-1	ASSLSSGTGVEQY
TRBJ1-2	TRBV11-2	ASSLSEGNYGYT
TRBJ2-7	TRBV9	ASSVDGGADSYEQY
TRBJ2-7	TRBV28	ASSSKQGAYEQY
TRBJ2-7	TRBV10-3	AISPYGGSNEQY
TRBJ1-2	TRBV28	ASSSGAPLLNYGYT
TRBJ2-5	TRBV28	ASSFTPGQGGETQY
TRBJ2-7	TRBV18	ASSSGTGGSYEQY
TRBJ2-5	TRBV5-4	ASSFSAGETQY
TRBJ2-3	TRBV30	AWGPGGSTDTQY
TRBJ2-3	TRBV28	ASSLRQGDTDTQY
TRBJ2-5	TRBV25-1	ASSEFGQGQETQY
TRBJ2-1	TRBV27	ASSRGVLASGREQF
TRBJ1-1	TRBV10-3	AIRQNTEAF
TRBJ1-5	TRBV29-1	SVEIENQPQH
TRBJ2-7	TRBV13	ASSPWGEHSYEQY
TRBJ1-1	TRBV2	ASTPEGGGLEAF
TRBJ2-1	TRBV2	ASSEVLAGYYNEQF
TRBJ2-3	TRBV15	ATSKPPGTTGTDTQY
TRBJ2-7	TRBV4-1	ASSQGQGVYEQY
TRBJ2-2	TRBV5-1	ASSLGQGSTGELF
TRBJ1-6	TRBV5-1	ASSNSGQGSSPLH
TRBJ2-1	TRBV5-6	ASSLPDRVNEQF
TRBJ2-3	TRBV11-2	ASSLVQGAQSTDTQY
TRBJ1-4	TRBV7-9	ASSLATTGVREKLF
TRBJ2-7	TRBV6-5	ASSYSDRGYEQY
TRBJ1-1	TRBV30	AWSGGGWTEAF
TRBJ2-7	TRBV28	ASSTQRAPYEQY
TRBJ2-1	TRBV5-1	ASSLPWAQGTSGKYNEQF
TRBJ1-2	TRBV28	ASSPRTGILYGYT
TRBJ2-1	TRBV19	ASSLSISGIRNEQF
TRBJ2-7	TRBV5-1	ASSLFSGRESSYEQY
TRBJ2-5	TRBV28	ASSFGRQGAHLETQY
TRBJ1-5	TRBV19	ASSIRGSSAQH
TRBJ2-6	TRBV5-1	ASRPVSGANVLT
TRBJ1-1	TRBV19	ASIGQGSTEAF
TRBJ2-3	TRBV19	ASSPQYSGRGTDTQY
TRBJ2-1	TRBV6-1	ASRPGVFDEQF
TRBJ2-6	TRBV5-1	ASSVSGTGSPGANVLT
TRBJ1-4	TRBV2	ASIRSPSTEKLF
TRBJ1-5	TRBV2	ASSDRDRAQPQH
-	TRBV6-5	ASSFGGASYEQY
TRBJ2-5	TRBV30	AWGLDPYQETQY
TRBJ2-1	TRBV10-1	ASSETSGWHNEQF
TRBJ2-1	TRBV7-2	ASSLDGGSSYNEQF
TRBJ1-1	TRBV20-1	SASSDTEAF
TRBJ2-7	TRBV6-5	ASSLGAGPPYEQY
TRBJ1-4	TRBV6-5	ASRTTGGSEKLF
TRBJ1-6	TRBV28	ASTRRTPYNSPLH
-	TRBV5-1	ASSPRTVYEQY
TRBJ1-4	TRBV6-5	ASRQGPAGNEKLF
TRBJ2-6	TRBV28	ASSRSGANVLT
TRBJ2-7	TRBV27	ASSPPPHRAYYEQY